This T cell receptor beta chain derives from a study of blood T cell repertoires in COVID-19. Study-level background: Sites in the United States, Italy and Spain provided acute and convalescent COVID-19 samples. T cells, B-cell-depleted T cells, or PBMCs provided the cDNA or gDNA that served as material.

In the authors' workflow: From reference gene primer amplification, estimates of nucleated cell counts were derived. Sequencing was performed with immunoSEQ multiplex PCR; in TCRdb, only in-frame clones are kept and a portion is missing. The D gene and trimming were derived from the DNA, and the V and J assignments and clone size from that table. The sample includes about 140,000 clones, around 90% of them seen just once. The TCR was taken from a woman aged 55 to 70 with acute or convalescent COVID-19. The sample consisted of peripheral blood.

CDR3 in DNA: TGTGCCAGCAGTGCCCCTTCGGCACCCCTCCACTTT. It yields the protein CASSAPSAPLHF. The rearrangement links TRBV27 to TRBJ1-6; D is undetermined. CDR3 size: 12 residues. Germline CDR1 is MNHEY and CDR2 is SMNVEV (reference sequence). Trimming removed 5 bases at V and 11 bases at J, with 10 bases between.